This T cell receptor (beta chain) was captured by sequencing in a study of PD-1 blockade in classical Hodgkin lymphoma. The time point denotes: newly diagnosed, previously untreated cHL patient sample. Thawed PBMCs yielded CD4+ T cells through magnetic negative selection. Assay: immunoSEQ multiplex PCR; the TCRdb copy retains only in-frame clones and omits some. The data contain fewer than 20,000 clones, about 92% of them seen just once; the ten biggest clones take up 0.51%. V lost 4 bases to trimming and J lost 3 bases; unmatched junction nucleotides: 6. The CDR3 covers 15 residues. Germline CDR1 reads SGHDT; CDR2 reads YYEEEE.

The sequencing input was CD4+ T cells from blood. The sequence derives from a human donor with classical Hodgkin lymphoma. V is TRBV5-6 and J is TRBJ2-7; 11 bases are a match to TRBD2. Written as DNA, the CDR3 is TGTGCCAGCAGCCAGGGACTAGCGGATCACTACGAGCAGTACTTC. It specifies CASSQGLADHYEQYF.